This TCR beta chain was identified during a study of CD8 T cells in Susac syndrome. In blood CD8+ and CD4+ T cells, TCR beta underwent sequencing. Multiple sclerosis controls were treatment-naive patients with stable or active relapsing-remitting disease. The germline V and J ends were trimmed by 2 bases and 6 bases, with 12 bases remaining between them. This CDR3 region has 14 residues. CDR1 and CDR2 (germline): KGHDR, SFDVKD. Random hexamers were used to reverse transcribe the RNA input (roughly 0.5 to 1 ug). A multiplex approach, immunoSEQ multiplex PCR, amplified TCR beta CDR3 across 54 Vbeta and 13 Jbeta. Via MiXCR, TCRdb re-called the immunoSEQ multiplex PCR reads, giving one row per CDR3 protein. The sample consists of 250,000 to 300,000 distinct CDR3 sequences, roughly 85% of them appearing once.

This chain joins TRBV24-1 and TRBJ1-2, with a weak D call TRBD1 (6 bases). The receptor comes from a human donor with multiple sclerosis. Material for sequencing was CD8+ T cells from PBMCs. CDR3 sequence (DNA): TGTGCCACCAGTGATTCCGGGACAAAAGATGGCTACACCTTC. This codes for CATSDSGTKDGYTF.